The rows below give T cell receptor beta chains drawn from one sample of a study of T-cell memory formation after mild COVID-19. TCRdb re-analysed the 5' RACE reads in MiXCR, keeping a single row per CDR3 protein. The table records under 250,000 distinct CDR3 sequences, over 9.5% of them present only once. The material sequenced was PBMCs or a T cell subset sorted from them (not recorded which). These receptors all stem from a man between 18 and 35 years old who had mild COVID-19 (a few samples of this study predate the infection). Cell type and time point are not known. The CDR3 runs from the conserved cysteine through the conserved F or W. A D gene is named only where the DNA matches it firmly. A row's size may be missing; if present it is once, few, many or a size class.

j_call: TRBJ1-5; d_call: .; clone_size: many; v_call: TRBV4-3; cdr3_aa: CASSQDLSQPQHF; cdr3_nt: TGCGCCAGCAGCCAAGATCTAAGTCAGCCCCAGCATTTT
j_call: TRBJ2-2; d_call: .; clone_size: few; v_call: TRBV12-3/TRBV12-4; cdr3_aa: CASSFRVGAGNTGELFF; cdr3_nt: TGTGCCAGCAGTTTTCGGGTCGGGGCGGGGAACACCGGGGAGCTGTTTTTT
j_call: TRBJ1-3; d_call: .; clone_size: .; v_call: TRBV15; cdr3_aa: CATSRVLSYGNTIYF; cdr3_nt: TGTGCCACCAGCAGAGTTTTATCGTATGGAAACACCATATATTTT
j_call: TRBJ1-1; d_call: .; clone_size: many; v_call: TRBV29-1; cdr3_aa: CSVGTLLNTEAFF; cdr3_nt: TGCAGCGTTGGGACACTCTTGAACACTGAAGCTTTCTTT
j_call: TRBJ1-1; d_call: .; clone_size: many; v_call: TRBV3-1; cdr3_aa: CASSQVASNTEAFF; cdr3_nt: TGTGCCAGCAGCCAAGTCGCATCAAACACTGAAGCTTTCTTT
j_call: TRBJ2-1; d_call: .; clone_size: many; v_call: TRBV9; cdr3_aa: CASSVVAGSSYNEQFF; cdr3_nt: TGTGCCAGCAGCGTAGTTGCAGGGAGCTCCTACAATGAGCAGTTCTTC
j_call: TRBJ2-6; d_call: .; clone_size: many; v_call: TRBV4-1; cdr3_aa: CASRGDGYFSGANVLTF; cdr3_nt: TGCGCCAGCAGGGGGGACGGCTACTTCTCTGGGGCCAACGTCCTGACTTTC
j_call: TRBJ2-1; d_call: .; clone_size: few; v_call: TRBV3-1; cdr3_aa: CASSQEPGFSRGEQFF; cdr3_nt: TGTGCCAGCAGCCAGGAACCGGGATTTAGCCGCGGTGAGCAGTTCTTC
j_call: TRBJ1-2; d_call: .; clone_size: .; v_call: TRBV12-3/TRBV12-4; cdr3_aa: CASSLTGFRTYGYTF; cdr3_nt: TGTGCCAGCAGTTTGACAGGCTTTAGGACCTATGGCTACACCTTC
j_call: TRBJ1-4; d_call: .; clone_size: few; v_call: TRBV2; cdr3_aa: CASSSQRYGEKLFF; cdr3_nt: TGTGCCAGCAGTTCCCAGCGGTATGGAGAAAAACTGTTTTTT
j_call: TRBJ1-2; d_call: .; clone_size: few; v_call: TRBV2; cdr3_aa: CASTLSRAEAYGYTF; cdr3_nt: TGTGCCAGCACCTTGAGTCGGGCGGAGGCCTATGGCTACACCTTC
j_call: TRBJ2-1; d_call: TRBD2; clone_size: .; v_call: TRBV15; cdr3_aa: CATSRSAGGIYNEQFF; cdr3_nt: TGTGCCACCAGCAGGTCAGCGGGGGGAATCTACAATGAGCAGTTCTTC
j_call: TRBJ1-2; d_call: .; clone_size: few; v_call: TRBV5-1; cdr3_aa: CASSPRDYYGYTF; cdr3_nt: TGCGCCAGCAGCCCGAGGGATTACTATGGCTACACCTTC
j_call: TRBJ2-7; d_call: TRBD2; clone_size: few; v_call: TRBV5-1; cdr3_aa: CASSYLAGQAYEQYF; cdr3_nt: TGCGCCAGCAGCTACCTAGCGGGGCAAGCCTACGAGCAGTACTTC
j_call: TRBJ2-2; d_call: TRBD1; clone_size: .; v_call: TRBV7-2; cdr3_aa: CASSAGGMNTGELFF; cdr3_nt: TGTGCCAGCAGCGCAGGGGGCATGAACACCGGGGAGCTGTTTTTT
j_call: TRBJ2-3; d_call: TRBD2; clone_size: many; v_call: TRBV28; cdr3_aa: CASLAGAIDTQYF; cdr3_nt: TGTGCCAGTCTAGCGGGGGCGATAGATACGCAGTATTTT
j_call: TRBJ2-5; d_call: .; clone_size: few; v_call: TRBV10-3; cdr3_aa: CAISSPQETQYF; cdr3_nt: TGTGCCATATCTAGTCCCCAAGAGACCCAGTACTTC
j_call: TRBJ1-5; d_call: .; clone_size: few; v_call: TRBV12-3/TRBV12-4; cdr3_aa: CASSFDRLSGQPQHF; cdr3_nt: TGTGCCAGCAGTTTTGACAGGTTGTCGGGTCAGCCCCAGCATTTT
j_call: TRBJ2-6; d_call: .; clone_size: few; v_call: TRBV25-1; cdr3_aa: CAVAGISAGANVLTF; cdr3_nt: TGTGCCGTTGCCGGGATCTCTGCTGGGGCCAACGTCCTGACTTTC
j_call: TRBJ2-5; d_call: .; clone_size: many; v_call: TRBV12-3/TRBV12-4; cdr3_aa: CASSYPGGAAKTQYF; cdr3_nt: TGTGCCAGCAGTTATCCCGGGGGAGCCGCGAAGACCCAGTACTTC
j_call: TRBJ1-4; d_call: .; clone_size: .; v_call: TRBV27; cdr3_aa: CASGTHEKLFF; cdr3_nt: TGTGCCAGCGGGACACATGAAAAACTGTTTTTT
j_call: TRBJ1-2; d_call: TRBD1; clone_size: .; v_call: TRBV7-2; cdr3_aa: CASSPGSSPGQGAGGYTF; cdr3_nt: TGTGCCAGCAGCCCGGGCAGTTCGCCGGGACAGGGGGCGGGCGGCTACACCTTC
j_call: TRBJ2-3; d_call: .; clone_size: many; v_call: TRBV5-1; cdr3_aa: CASSLDPSGTDTQYF; cdr3_nt: TGCGCCAGCAGCTTGGATCCCTCGGGCACAGATACGCAGTATTTT
j_call: TRBJ1-2; d_call: TRBD1; clone_size: .; v_call: TRBV5-1; cdr3_aa: CASARGQRPSNYGYTF; cdr3_nt: TGCGCCAGCGCGCGGGGACAGCGGCCCTCTAACTATGGCTACACCTTC
j_call: TRBJ2-7; d_call: TRBD1; clone_size: few; v_call: TRBV18; cdr3_aa: CASSDRAREQYF; cdr3_nt: TGTGCCAGCTCAGACAGGGCGCGGGAGCAGTACTTC
j_call: TRBJ1-5; d_call: .; clone_size: few; v_call: TRBV5-1; cdr3_aa: CASSLARSGKVGNQPQHF; cdr3_nt: TGCGCCAGCAGCTTGGCCCGGTCGGGGAAAGTAGGCAATCAGCCCCAGCATTTT
j_call: TRBJ2-5; d_call: TRBD2; clone_size: few; v_call: TRBV7-2; cdr3_aa: CASSLASSGSRTQYF; cdr3_nt: TGTGCCAGCAGCTTAGCGTCTAGCGGGTCCCGGACCCAGTACTTC
j_call: TRBJ2-1; d_call: .; clone_size: few; v_call: TRBV7-8; cdr3_aa: CASIYDRYNEQFF; cdr3_nt: TGTGCCAGCATCTACGACAGGTACAATGAGCAGTTCTTC
j_call: TRBJ2-1; d_call: .; clone_size: .; v_call: TRBV29-1; cdr3_aa: CSVRHAGHNEQFF; cdr3_nt: TGCAGCGTTCGGCACGCGGGCCACAATGAGCAGTTCTTC
j_call: TRBJ1-1; d_call: .; clone_size: few; v_call: TRBV7-9; cdr3_aa: CASSLQGRTEAFF; cdr3_nt: TGTGCCAGCAGCTTACAGGGGAGAACTGAAGCTTTCTTT
j_call: TRBJ1-1; d_call: .; clone_size: few; v_call: TRBV7-2; cdr3_aa: CASSLGITGMREAFF; cdr3_nt: TGTGCCAGCAGCTTAGGGATAACAGGGATGCGTGAAGCTTTCTTT
j_call: TRBJ2-3; d_call: .; clone_size: few; v_call: TRBV4-2; cdr3_aa: CASSQDRGAGVDTQYF; cdr3_nt: TGTGCCAGCAGCCAAGATAGGGGGGCAGGGGTTGATACGCAGTATTTT
j_call: TRBJ1-2; d_call: .; clone_size: .; v_call: TRBV20-1; cdr3_aa: CSARDWGVGSYGYTF; cdr3_nt: TGCAGTGCTCGCGACTGGGGCGTAGGATCCTATGGCTACACCTTC
j_call: TRBJ2-1; d_call: TRBD1; clone_size: .; v_call: TRBV6-2/TRBV6-3; cdr3_aa: CASRPGQGNLLLYNEQFF; cdr3_nt: TGTGCCAGCAGGCCCGGACAGGGGAATTTACTCTTATACAATGAGCAGTTCTTC
j_call: TRBJ2-5; d_call: .; clone_size: .; v_call: TRBV5-1; cdr3_aa: CASSLMAPELETQYF; cdr3_nt: TGCGCCAGCAGCCTTATGGCCCCTGAGTTGGAGACCCAGTACTTC
j_call: TRBJ1-2; d_call: .; clone_size: few; v_call: TRBV20-1; cdr3_aa: CSARGTDAYGYTF; cdr3_nt: TGCAGTGCTAGAGGGACAGATGCGTATGGCTACACCTTC
j_call: TRBJ2-1; d_call: TRBD2; clone_size: .; v_call: TRBV7-9; cdr3_aa: CASSLRGGEDEQFF; cdr3_nt: TGTGCCAGCAGTCTCCGGGGGGGAGAGGATGAGCAGTTCTTC
j_call: TRBJ2-7; d_call: .; clone_size: few; v_call: TRBV20-1; cdr3_aa: CSARDQERADEQYF; cdr3_nt: TGCAGTGCTAGAGATCAGGAAAGGGCCGACGAGCAGTACTTC
j_call: TRBJ2-2; d_call: .; clone_size: few; v_call: TRBV6-6; cdr3_aa: CASSYGGSPANTGELFF; cdr3_nt: TGTGCCAGCAGTTATGGCGGGTCCCCCGCGAACACCGGGGAGCTGTTTTTT
j_call: TRBJ2-3; d_call: TRBD2; clone_size: .; v_call: TRBV5-6; cdr3_aa: CASLTSGGNTDTQYF; cdr3_nt: TGTGCCAGCCTGACTAGCGGGGGGAACACAGATACGCAGTATTTT
j_call: TRBJ2-3; d_call: .; clone_size: few; v_call: TRBV20-1; cdr3_aa: CSADRTADTQYF; cdr3_nt: TGCAGTGCCGACCGAACCGCAGATACGCAGTATTTT
j_call: TRBJ2-5; d_call: .; clone_size: .; v_call: TRBV2; cdr3_aa: CASIPEGRGQETQYF; cdr3_nt: TGTGCCAGCATCCCGGAGGGCAGAGGCCAAGAGACCCAGTACTTC
j_call: TRBJ1-1; d_call: TRBD1; clone_size: .; v_call: TRBV4-2; cdr3_aa: CASSRTDRGNTEAFF; cdr3_nt: TGTGCCAGCAGCCGAACGGACAGGGGAAACACTGAAGCTTTCTTT
j_call: TRBJ2-4; d_call: .; clone_size: few; v_call: TRBV25-1; cdr3_aa: CASKGPDYFQYF; cdr3_nt: TGTGCCAGCAAGGGGCCTGACTACTTTCAGTACTTC
j_call: TRBJ2-5; d_call: .; clone_size: .; v_call: TRBV24-1; cdr3_aa: CATQEGETQYF; cdr3_nt: TGTGCCACCCAAGAGGGTGAGACCCAGTACTTC
j_call: TRBJ1-2; d_call: .; clone_size: once; v_call: TRBV5-4; cdr3_aa: CASSLMGQGRGYTF; cdr3_nt: TGTGCCAGCAGCTTGATGGGGCAGGGGAGAGGCTACACCTTC
j_call: TRBJ1-2; d_call: .; clone_size: few; v_call: TRBV30; cdr3_aa: CAWSFSGNYGYTF; cdr3_nt: TGTGCCTGGAGCTTCTCAGGGAACTATGGCTACACCTTC
j_call: TRBJ1-5; d_call: TRBD1; clone_size: few; v_call: TRBV5-1; cdr3_aa: CASSRTGLSGNQPQHF; cdr3_nt: TGCGCCAGCAGCCGGACAGGGCTATCGGGCAATCAGCCCCAGCATTTT
j_call: TRBJ2-5; d_call: .; clone_size: .; v_call: TRBV5-1; cdr3_aa: CASSLAGGNNPRWRYF; cdr3_nt: TGCGCCAGCAGCTTGGCCGGCGGGAATAACCCAAGATGGAGGTACTTC
j_call: TRBJ2-5; d_call: TRBD2; clone_size: few; v_call: TRBV7-2; cdr3_aa: CASSSRGSGGETQYF; cdr3_nt: TGTGCCAGCAGCTCCCGGGGTAGCGGGGGAGAGACCCAGTACTTC
j_call: TRBJ2-4; d_call: .; clone_size: few; v_call: TRBV4-1; cdr3_aa: CASSQDGTARLVGKNIQYF; cdr3_nt: TGCGCCAGCAGCCAAGATGGGACCGCCCGCCTCGTTGGCAAAAACATTCAGTACTTC
j_call: TRBJ2-7; d_call: .; clone_size: many; v_call: TRBV20-1; cdr3_aa: CSALPTGRGTYEQYF; cdr3_nt: TGCAGTGCTCTACCCACAGGGCGAGGGACCTACGAGCAGTACTTC
j_call: TRBJ1-2; d_call: .; clone_size: .; v_call: TRBV4-1; cdr3_aa: CASSQGTGDGYTF; cdr3_nt: TGCGCCAGCAGCCAAGGTACGGGTGATGGCTACACCTTC